A single sample is the source of the 31 T cell receptor beta chains below, sequenced in a study of CD8+CD57+ T cells in acquired aplastic anemia. TCR beta VDJ and CDR3 were profiled, and genomic DNA was the template. TCRdb fed the reads into MiXCR, producing one record per CDR3 protein. In the table there are 150,000 to 200,000 distinct CDR3 sequences, 64% of which are singletons. The specimen was sorted CD4+, CD8+, or CD8+CD57+ T cells (not recorded which) from PBMCs. The receptors come from a human donor with severe aplastic anemia or a healthy control (not recorded which).

The rearrangement links TRBV6-4 to TRBJ2-3; 9 nucleotides line up with TRBD2. CDR3 size: 14 residues. CDR1 is MRHNA and CDR2 is SNTAGT in the germline V gene. V lost 2 bases to trimming and J lost 6 bases; unmatched junction nucleotides: 3. CDR3 amino acids: CASSDAGGRDTQYF. DNA for the CDR3: TGTGCCAGCAGTGACGCGGGGGGGCGGGATACGCAGTATTTT.

This rearrangement joins TRBV6-2 or TRBV6-3 to TRBJ2-1; 13 bases are shared with TRBD2. Germline CDR1 and CDR2: MNHEY and SVGEGT. This CDR3 comprises 14 residues. The V segment lost 8 bases and the J segment 10 bases; nucleotides outside the gene matches: 8. The CDR3 region is CASSGTSGAGEQFF. CDR3 coding DNA: TGTGCCAGCTCAGGGACTAGCGGGGCGGGGGAGCAGTTCTTC.

This clonotype was observed a handful of times. V usage is TRBV10-3 and J usage is TRBJ2-7; D is uncertain. The CDR3 extends over 13 amino acids. Per the germline V gene, CDR1 is ENHRY and CDR2 is SYGVKD. In DNA, the CDR3 is TGTGCCAGCAGCCCCTCGGAAACCTACGAGCAGTACGTT. This gives the protein CASSPSETYEQYV.

This clonotype was counted a few times. DNA for the CDR3: TGTGCCATCAGGCCGCAGGTCGGGACAGGGCGCGAAGCTTTCTTT. Protein: CAIRPQVGTGREAFF. V is TRBV10-3 and J is TRBJ1-1, with 9 bases that match TRBD1. The CDR3 consists of 15 residues. CDR1 and CDR2 (germline): ENHRY, SYGVKD. V lost 6 bases and J lost 8; bases outside the gene matches: 13.

The table lists this clonotype with a few counts. The genes are TRBV20-1 and TRBJ2-7; possible D gene TRBD2, 5 bases. The V and J ends lost 6 bases and 3 bases respectively, with 15 bases between them. The CDR3 has 13 residues. Germline loops: CDR1 DFQATT, CDR2 SNEGSKA (reference sequence). CDR3 DNA sequence: TGCAGTGCCTCCCCGGGATCGAACTACGAGCAGTACTTC. Encoded protein: CSASPGSNYEQYF.

The J gene is TRBJ2-7, the V gene TRBV25-1, with 8 positions matching TRBD2. Germline loops: CDR1 MGHDK, CDR2 SYGVNS. This CDR3 region has 17 residues. V dropped 4 bases and J dropped 5; count of bases not matched to a gene: 16. The CDR3 reads CASSAGSGVQSADEQYF. CDR3 nucleotide sequence: TGTGCCAGCAGTGCGGGTAGCGGGGTTCAGTCGGCGGACGAGCAGTACTTC.

This chain uses TRBV12-3 or TRBV12-4 with TRBJ2-1; TRBD1 matches 8 bases. The CDR3 spans 14 residues. V shed 5 bases, J shed 6 bases, and the junction held 6 bases outside the gene matches. In DNA, the CDR3 is TGTGCCAGCAGTGGACAGGGTTATATCAATGAGCAGTTCTTC. Protein product: CASSGQGYINEQFF.

In its sample, this clonotype was seen many times. This chain links TRBV6-6 with TRBJ1-4; D might be TRBD1 (5 bases). The CDR3 loop spans 16 amino acids. The germline V gene encodes CDR1 MNHNY and CDR2 SVGAGI (reference sequence). V lost 2 bases to trimming and J lost 0 bases, with 10 bases between them. DNA of the CDR3: TGTGCCAGCAGTTACGACAGCCCTGCAACTAATGAAAAACTGTTTTTT. Translated: CASSYDSPATNEKLFF.

This sequence joins TRBV2 and TRBJ1-5; D ambiguous. Deletions cut 4 bases from V and 5 bases from J, with 18 bases between. The CDR3 sequence is 16 residues long. Germline CDR1 SNHLY, CDR2 FYNNEI. The CDR3: CASSVALPNTHQPQHF. In DNA, the CDR3 is TGTGCCAGCAGTGTTGCTCTTCCCAACACGCATCAGCCCCAGCATTTT.

The gene calls are TRBV24-1 and TRBJ1-2, with D possibly being TRBD1 (5 bases). The CDR3 covers 15 residues. CDR1 is KGHDR and CDR2 is SFDVKD in the germline V gene. With 3 bases removed from V and 1 base from J, the gap between germline ends came to 11 bases. The chain's CDR3 is CATSDPGLGNYGYTF. Written as DNA, the CDR3 is TGTGCCACCAGTGATCCAGGGTTAGGTAACTATGGCTACACCTTC.

This clonotype came up a few times. The rearrangement links TRBV20-1 to TRBJ2-3; D ambiguous. Per germline, CDR1 DFQATT and CDR2 SNEGSKA (reference sequence). This CDR3 region has 13 residues. The germline V and J ends were trimmed by 0 bases and 8 bases, with 12 bases remaining between them. In DNA, the CDR3 is TGCAGTGCTAGAGACCGGGCCTTTGGTACGCAGTATTTT. The encoded protein is CSARDRAFGTQYF.

The chain carries TRBV4-3 and TRBJ2-2, with a weak D call TRBD2 (7 bases). Germline V gene lookup returns CDR1 LGHNA and CDR2 YSLEER. This CDR3 is built from 18 residues. V gave up 8 bases and J gave up 2 bases, with 24 bases separating them. The chain's CDR3 is CASSQVNGGGLNTGELFF. The CDR3 DNA reads as TGCGCCAGCTCCCAAGTTAATGGGGGGGGGCTTAACACCGGGGAGCTGTTTTTT.

V usage is TRBV29-1 and J usage is TRBJ1-2; 10 bases agree with TRBD1. V dropped 6 bases and J dropped 7; count of bases not matched to a gene: 5. The germline V gene has CDR1 SQVTM and CDR2 ANQGSEA. The CDR3 has 12 amino acids. CDR3 DNA: TGCAGCGTGGCGGGACAGGGGTTTGGCTACACCTTC. As protein: CSVAGQGFGYTF. The whole variable domain, filled in from reference TRBV29-1 and TRBJ1-2, reads SAVISQKPSRDICQRGTSLTIQCQVDSQVTMMFWYRQQPGQSLTLIATANQGSEATYESGFVIDKFPISRPNLTFSTLTVSNMSPEDSSIYLCSVAGQGFGYTFGSGTRLTVV.

The table lists this clonotype with many counts. V usage is TRBV7-8 and J usage is TRBJ2-7; D may be TRBD2 (5 bases). Trimming stripped 4 bases from V and 5 bases from J, with 9 bases between. Germline assignment: CDR1 SGHVS and CDR2 FQNEAQ. CDR3 length: 12 residues. The CDR3, as DNA: TGTGCCAGCAGCTCAAAGAGGGACGAGCAGTACTTC. Translated, it gives CASSSKRDEQYF.

Points on this clonotype: One end of the junction varies from germline; a read error may be responsible. V and J are TRBV7-3 and TRBJ2-7, with D uncertain. The CDR3 is made up of 13 amino acids. CDR1 and CDR2 (germline): SGHTA, FQGTGA. The chain's CDR3 is CASSPALSYEQHF. CDR3 nucleotides: TGTGCCAGCAGCCCCGCCCTCTCCTACGAGCAGCACTTC.

The chain employs TRBV7-9 and TRBJ2-1; 9 bases fit TRBD1. The junction had 5 bases not matched to a gene; V was cut back by 5 bases and J by 0 bases. The CDR3 totals 16 residues. The germline V gene has CDR1 SEHNR and CDR2 FQNEAQ (reference sequence). CDR3 in DNA: TGTGCCAGCAGCACGACGGACAGGGGCTCCTACAATGAGCAGTTCTTC. Translating it yields CASSTTDRGSYNEQFF.

The chain is built from TRBV7-9 and TRBJ1-1; D is uncertain. Germline loops: CDR1 SEHNR, CDR2 FQNEAQ (reference sequence). This CDR3 region has 12 residues. V was shortened by 0 bases and J by 7 bases, with 6 bases between the two germline ends. CDR3 DNA: TGTGCCAGCAGCTTAGCAGTCAATGAAGCTTTCTTT. Translating gives CASSLAVNEAFF.

This clonotype was seen at least ten times. The genes are TRBV5-6 and TRBJ1-1; 8 bases agree with TRBD1. CDR3 length: 14 residues. CDR1 and CDR2 (germline): SGHDT, YYEEEE. V gave up 0 bases and J gave up 6 bases; unmatched junction bases: 4. The CDR3 region is CASSLGQGAAEAFF. CDR3 DNA sequence: TGTGCCAGCAGCTTGGGGCAGGGGGCGGCTGAAGCTTTCTTT.

This clonotype showed up just once. This is likely a read error, given that the CDR3 carries no conserved phenylalanine or tryptophan at its end. V gene TRBV24-1 combines with J gene TRBJ2-5, with 10 positions matching TRBD2. Germline V CDR1 and CDR2: KGHDR, SFDVKD. This CDR3 is built from 17 residues. CDR3 nucleotide sequence: TGTGCAACCAGTGACCCTAGGACTAGCGGTTCCCAAGAGACCCAGTACCTC. This gives the protein CATSDPRTSGSQETQYL.

The V gene is TRBV2, the J gene TRBJ2-7; D remains ambiguous. The V gene's germline CDR1 is SNHLY and CDR2 FYNNEI. This CDR3 comprises 14 residues. Trimming cost V 4 bases and J 2 bases, with 12 bases left between them. CDR3 amino acids: CASSVAVPPYEQYF. The CDR3 nucleotides are TGTGCCAGCAGTGTGGCAGTTCCACCCTACGAGCAGTACTTC.

The V call is TRBV19, the J call TRBJ2-1; a possible D gene is TRBD1 (5 bases). V was cut by 6 bases and J by 5 bases, with 11 bases left in between. From germline, CDR1 is LNHDA and CDR2 SQIVND (reference sequence). This CDR3 contains 13 residues. CDR3 sequence: CASSLIRDNEQFF. As DNA, the CDR3 is TGTGCCAGTAGCCTTATCAGGGACAATGAGCAGTTCTTC.

This clonotype was observed at least ten times. This chain uses TRBV3-1 with TRBJ1-6; TRBD1 agrees at 7 bases. The CDR3 runs to 17 residues. J gave up 10 bases and V 0 bases, and 12 bases lay outside the gene matches. CDR1 is LGHDT and CDR2 is YNNKEL in the germline V gene (reference sequence). The CDR3 DNA sequence: TGTGCCAGCAGCCAAGAAGGTCTTCGGACAGGAGAATCACCCCTCCACTTT. Its translation: CASSQEGLRTGESPLHF.

Remarks on this clonotype: Relative to the germline gene, one junction end is altered; a read error may explain this. In nucleotides, the CDR3 is TGTGCCAGCAGCCAGTTCACAGGGGCAGTGCAAGTGACCCAGTACTTC. As protein: CASSQFTGAVQVTQYF. The rearrangement joins TRBV7-9 to TRBJ2-5, with 7 bases lining up with TRBD1. From germline, CDR1 is SEHNR and CDR2 FQNEAQ (reference sequence). CDR3 length equals 16 residues.

This clonotype has a count of ten or more. The rearrangement links TRBV6-4 to TRBJ2-6, with TRBD2 identical over 10 bases. The CDR3 length is 17 residues. After removal of 8 bases from V and 0 bases from J, the junction contained 7 bases not matched to a gene. The germline CDR1 and CDR2 sequences are MRHNA and SNTAGT. CDR3 sequence reads: CASGGAGGASGANVLTF. CDR3 sequence (DNA): TGTGCCAGCGGCGGAGCGGGGGGGGCCTCTGGGGCCAACGTCCTGACTTTC.

In its sample, this clonotype was seen many times. V and J are TRBV7-9 and TRBJ2-1, with 8 bases lining up with TRBD1. The V and J ends lost 5 bases and 7 bases, in that order; junction bases with no gene match: 7. Germline V gives CDR1 SEHNR, CDR2 FQNEAQ (reference sequence). The CDR3 length is 14 residues. The CDR3 nucleotides read TGTGCCAGCAGCCCAGGGGGCGGCGAAAATGAGCAGTTCTTC. It translates to CASSPGGGENEQFF.

About this clonotype itself: Likely a read error: the CDR3 ends without its conserved phenylalanine or tryptophan. The DNA is omitted, as the CDR3 cannot be located on it reliably, and the CDR3 follows TCRdb's listing. CDR3: CASSQDTRQDT. The V call is TRBV4-3, the J call TRBJ2-6. The CDR3 has 11 amino acids, counting both end residues. Germline CDR1 LGHNA, CDR2 YSLEER.

The V gene is TRBV29-1, the J gene TRBJ2-1, with 9 bases that match TRBD1. The CDR3 contains 16 residues. V trimming: 0 bases; J trimming: 8 bases; junction bases outside the gene matches: 11. Per the germline V gene, CDR1 is SQVTM and CDR2 is ANQGSEA. As DNA, the CDR3 is TGCAGCGTTGAAGATTCAGGGACAGGGAGGGCCGATGAGCAGTTCTTC. This translates into CSVEDSGTGRADEQFF.

The chain combines TRBV9 with TRBJ2-1, with D possibly matching TRBD2 (6 bases). V was clipped by 1 base and J by 8 bases, with 16 bases between them. From germline, CDR1 is SGDLS and CDR2 YYNGEE. This CDR3 contains 15 residues. The DNA of the CDR3 is TGTGCCAGCAGCGTAAGCGGGCCTAGCGTCGATGAGCAGTTCTTC. Protein: CASSVSGPSVDEQFF.

J is TRBJ2-2 and V is TRBV29-1; D is perhaps TRBD2 (6 bases). The CDR3 has 14 amino acids. In germline, CDR1 is SQVTM, CDR2 ANQGSEA. V lost 2 bases and J lost 3, with 10 bases in between. CDR3 region: CSVESGLHTGELFF. The CDR3 bases are TGCAGCGTTGAATCGGGACTGCACACCGGGGAGCTGTTTTTT.

CDR3 sequence reads: CASSGITGELFF. The CDR3 DNA reads as TGTGCCAGTAGTGGTATCACAGGGGAGCTGTTTTTT. The V gene is TRBV19, the J gene TRBJ2-2; D unresolved. Trimming removed 5 bases at V and 8 bases at J, with 9 bases between. CDR3 size: 12 residues. Germline V gene sequence: CDR1 LNHDA, CDR2 SQIVND (reference sequence).

This clonotype was found a few times. This sequence joins TRBV20-1 and TRBJ2-5; a possible D gene is TRBD2 (7 bases). The CDR3 is made up of 14 amino acids. Germline-derived CDR1 and CDR2 are DFQATT and SNEGSKA (reference sequence). V lost 3 bases and J 2 bases, leaving 13 bases between the germline ends. CDR3 amino acids: CSARGGGGQETQYF. The CDR3 region has the DNA TGCAGTGCTAGGGGAGGGGGTGGACAAGAGACCCAGTACTTC.